The entry below gives a single T cell receptor (beta chain) sequence along with its context. No antigen is known for it. Germline V gene data show CDR1 as SEHNR and CDR2 as FQNEAQ (reference sequence). The CDR3 is 16 amino acids. V was clipped by 1 base and J by 4 bases, with 13 bases between them. This sample stems from a study of Ad26.COV2.S vaccination and SARS-CoV-2 variants. Generated by immunoSEQ multiplex PCR, the TCRdb table keeps only in-frame clones and is missing some. The sample contains about 390,000 clones, around nine tenths of which appear only once. This sample's treatment: 19 received Ad26.COV2.S at low or high dose, single or two shots; about 5 received placebo; per-sample allocation not given. Repertoires come from day 63 after the first vaccine or placebo injection. It was an adult aged 18-55 years in Boston who was the donor. Findings and limits, study-wide: Following vaccination, spike-specific CD8+ and CD4+ T cell responses reportedly exhibited substantial breadth.

The source of this sequence is a person between 18 and 65 years old who received the Ad26.COV2.S COVID-19 vaccine or a placebo. The input for sequencing was peripheral blood, taken in a trial of Ad26.COV2.S vaccine versus placebo. The chain combines TRBV7-9 with TRBJ1-4, with D hard to call. CDR3 sequence reads: CASSLVSGGFNEKLFF. The CDR3 region has the DNA TGTGCCAGCAGCTTAGTGTCCGGTGGCTTTAATGAAAAACTGTTTTTT.